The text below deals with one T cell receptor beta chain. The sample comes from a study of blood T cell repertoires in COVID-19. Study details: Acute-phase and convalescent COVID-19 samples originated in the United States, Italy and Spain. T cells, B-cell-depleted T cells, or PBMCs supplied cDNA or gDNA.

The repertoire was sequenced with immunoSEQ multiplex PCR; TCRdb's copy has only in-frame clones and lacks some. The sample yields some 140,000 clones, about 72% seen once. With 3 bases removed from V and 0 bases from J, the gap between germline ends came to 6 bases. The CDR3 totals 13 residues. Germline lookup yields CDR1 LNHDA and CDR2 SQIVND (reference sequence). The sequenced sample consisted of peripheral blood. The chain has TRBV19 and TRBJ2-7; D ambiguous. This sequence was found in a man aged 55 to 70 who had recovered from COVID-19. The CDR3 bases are TGTGCCAGTAGTATCGCCTACTCCTACGAGCAGTACTTC. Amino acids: CASSIAYSYEQYF. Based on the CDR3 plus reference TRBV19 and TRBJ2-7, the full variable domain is DGGITQSPKYLFRKEGQNVTLSCEQNLNHDAMYWYRQDPGQGLRLIYYSQIVNDFQKGDIAEGYSVSREKKESFPLTVTSAQKNPTAFYLCASSIAYSYEQYFGPGTRLTVT.